This entry lists 8 T cell receptor beta chains sequenced from one sample in a study of T cell responses to AZD1222 COVID-19 vaccine. This table comes from immunoSEQ multiplex PCR, and its TCRdb copy is limited to in-frame clones, with some not included. The data show about 100,000 clones, about 87% seen once. The sequenced sample was peripheral blood, obtained on day 0 of MenACWY control vaccination. The receptor set was obtained from an adult in good health.

The J gene is TRBJ1-1, the V gene TRBV30; D is unclear. Germline V gives CDR1 GTSNPN, CDR2 SVGIG (reference sequence). There are 16 residues in the CDR3. Trimming stripped 1 base from V and 5 bases from J, with 20 bases between. The CDR3 nucleotides are TGTGCCTGGAGTGGCACCTCGGTCAGTGGTGGAACTGAAGCTTTCTTT. Amino acid sequence: CAWSGTSVSGGTEAFF. Based on the CDR3 plus reference TRBV30 and TRBJ1-1, the full variable domain is SQTIHQWPATLVQPVGSPLSLECTVEGTSNPNLYWYRQAAGRGLQLLFYSVGIGQISSEVPQNLSASRPQDRQFILSSKKLLLSDSGFYLCAWSGTSVSGGTEAFFGQGTRLTVV.

The J gene is TRBJ1-5, the V gene TRBV6-2 or TRBV6-3, with D perhaps TRBD1 (6 bases). With 5 bases removed from V and 5 bases from J, the gap between germline ends came to 13 bases. Germline V gene data show CDR1 as MNHEY and CDR2 as SVGEGT. The CDR3 has 14 amino acids. CDR3 sequence: CASSGGARDQPQHF. The CDR3, as DNA: TGTGCCAGCAGTGGGGGCGCCCGGGATCAGCCCCAGCATTTT.

The chain carries TRBV3-1 (or the pseudogene TRBV3-2) and TRBJ2-5, with TRBD2 matching over 14 bases. The CDR3 is 17 amino acids. From germline, CDR1 is LGHDT and CDR2 YNNKEL (reference sequence). V lost 2 bases and J lost 6; bases outside the gene matches: 8. The CDR3 sequence is CASSQFFGTSGRQTQYF. CDR3 nucleotide sequence: TGTGCCAGCAGCCAATTCTTCGGGACTAGCGGGAGACAGACCCAGTACTTC.

The genes are TRBV3-1 (or the pseudogene TRBV3-2) and TRBJ2-3, with 7 bases aligning to TRBD1. This CDR3 is built from 15 residues. Germline V gene sequence: CDR1 LGHDT, CDR2 YNNKEL (reference sequence). Trimming at V came to 1 base and at J to 4 bases, leaving 5 bases not matched to a gene. In nucleotides, the CDR3 is TGTGCCAGCAGCCAAGTAACAGGGGTTGCAGATACGCAGTATTTT. Translating it yields CASSQVTGVADTQYF.

The rearrangement joins TRBV7-9 to TRBJ1-2; tentative D call: TRBD1 (6 bases). CDR1 is SEHNR and CDR2 is FQNEAQ in the germline V gene (reference sequence). The V and J ends lost 6 bases and 3 bases respectively, with 8 bases between them. The length of the CDR3 is 12 residues. CDR3 loop: CASRRGDYGYTF. In nucleotides, the CDR3 is TGTGCCAGCAGGAGGGGGGACTATGGCTACACCTTC.

The chain carries TRBV27 and TRBJ2-3; TRBD1 matches 7 bases. The germline CDR1 and CDR2 sequences are MNHEY and SMNVEV (reference sequence). The CDR3 sequence is 15 residues long. J was trimmed by 2 bases and V by 3 bases; bases with no gene match: 5. CDR3 sequence reads: CASSFGTAITDTQYF. CDR3 nucleotide sequence: TGTGCCAGCAGTTTTGGGACAGCAATCACAGATACGCAGTATTTT.

The chain joins TRBV27 to TRBJ2-7; D unclear. Germline V lookup: CDR1 MNHEY, CDR2 SMNVEV (reference sequence). Deletions cut 3 bases from V and 1 base from J, with 16 bases between. This CDR3 has 16 residues. The CDR3 loop is CASSLALQELSYEQYF. The CDR3 DNA reads TGTGCCAGCAGTTTGGCGCTGCAGGAACTATCCTACGAGCAGTACTTC.

The chain links TRBV5-6 to TRBJ1-6; 7 bases align to TRBD1. Germline loops: CDR1 SGHDT, CDR2 YYEEEE. This CDR3 has 15 amino acids. V lost 1 base to trimming and J lost 10 bases; unmatched junction nucleotides: 8. The CDR3 region has the DNA TGTGCCAGCAGCTTGTATACGACAGGGAAATCACCCCTCCACTTT. The encoded protein is CASSLYTTGKSPLHF.